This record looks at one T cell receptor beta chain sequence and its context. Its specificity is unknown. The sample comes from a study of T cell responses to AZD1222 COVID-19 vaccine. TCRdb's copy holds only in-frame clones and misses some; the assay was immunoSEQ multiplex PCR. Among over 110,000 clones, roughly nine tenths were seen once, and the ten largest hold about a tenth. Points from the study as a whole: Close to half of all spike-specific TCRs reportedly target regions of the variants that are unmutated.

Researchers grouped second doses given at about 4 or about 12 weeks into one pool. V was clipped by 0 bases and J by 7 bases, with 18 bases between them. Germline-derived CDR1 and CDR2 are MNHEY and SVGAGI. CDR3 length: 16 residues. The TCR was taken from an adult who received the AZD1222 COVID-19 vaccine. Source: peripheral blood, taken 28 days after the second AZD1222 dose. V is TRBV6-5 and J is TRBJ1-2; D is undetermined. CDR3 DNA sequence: TGTGCCAGCAGTTACTCGATAGGTAGCCTCACCAGTGGCTACACCTTC. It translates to CASSYSIGSLTSGYTF.